This TCR beta chain was sequenced in a study of a mutant IDH1 vaccine in newly diagnosed glioma. Profiling relied on immunoSEQ multiplex PCR, and the TCRdb table lists in-frame clones only, not all of them. This table holds about 83,000 clones, roughly 91% found once. After removal of 6 bases from V and 5 bases from J, the junction contained 4 bases not matched to a gene. The length of the CDR3 is 14 residues. Germline V gene sequence: CDR1 LNHDA, CDR2 SQIVND (reference sequence). Details on this clone: As yet, its antigen is unknown.

Regarding time point: week 5, during vaccination. The content of each vaccine dose was 300 ug of mutant IDH1 20-mer peptide, and topical imiquimod accompanied it. This receptor was obtained from a woman between 50 and 59 years old with glioma. Sequenced here: PBMCs, sampled from a glioma patient whose treatment included an IDH1 peptide vaccine. The rearrangement uses TRBV19 and TRBJ2-2; 9 bases agree with TRBD1. CDR3 protein: CASRGQGRTGELFF. The DNA for the CDR3 is TGTGCCAGTAGGGGACAGGGTAGGACCGGGGAGCTGTTTTTT.